This is a list of T cell receptor beta chains from one sample in a study of tumor-infiltrating lymphocytes in localized non-small cell lung cancer. Sequencing was performed with immunoSEQ multiplex PCR; in TCRdb, only in-frame clones are kept and a portion is missing. Altogether tens of thousands of clones are present, 69% being singletons, with the ten largest covering under 15%. Material for sequencing was lung tumor tissue. The receptors originated from a human donor with non-small cell lung cancer. Each CDR3 is given with its conserved first and last residue. The D gene is left open where the match is weak. The size entry is marked missing in some rows and otherwise reads once, few, many or a size class.

d_gene: TRBD2
j_gene: TRBJ2-1
v_gene: TRBV5-1
abundance: -
CDR3nt: TGCGCCAGCAGGTTAGCGGGCAAATACAATGAGCAGTTCTTC
CDR3aa: CASRLAGKYNEQFF

d_gene: -
j_gene: TRBJ1-1
v_gene: TRBV20-1
abundance: -
CDR3nt: TGCAGTGCCACGAGGGAGACTGAAGCTTTCTTT
CDR3aa: CSATRETEAFF

d_gene: TRBD2
j_gene: TRBJ2-7
v_gene: TRBV28
abundance: -
CDR3nt: TGTGCCAGCAGTTACCCTCGGGGGGGTTCTGGGGAGCAGTACTTC
CDR3aa: CASSYPRGGSGEQYF

d_gene: -
j_gene: TRBJ2-3
v_gene: TRBV29-1
abundance: -
CDR3nt: TGCAGCGTTGAGGGGTCAGAGCCTACAGAAACAGATACGCAGTATTTT
CDR3aa: CSVEGSEPTETDTQYF

d_gene: -
j_gene: TRBJ1-2
v_gene: TRBV5-1
abundance: -
CDR3nt: TGCGCCAGCAGCTTGTTGGGGGTCGAGGTTAACTATGGCTACACCTTC
CDR3aa: CASSLLGVEVNYGYTF

d_gene: -
j_gene: TRBJ1-1
v_gene: TRBV7-3
abundance: -
CDR3nt: TGTGCCAGCAGCTTAACCACGTGGGTCTACACTGAAGCTTTCTTT
CDR3aa: CASSLTTWVYTEAFF

d_gene: -
j_gene: TRBJ1-1
v_gene: TRBV7-9
abundance: -
CDR3nt: TGTGCCAGCAGCTTAGCGACTGAAGCTTTCTTT
CDR3aa: CASSLATEAFF

d_gene: -
j_gene: TRBJ1-3
v_gene: TRBV11-2
abundance: -
CDR3nt: TGTGCCAGCAGCAGAGCTGGAAACACCATATATTTT
CDR3aa: CASSRAGNTIYF

d_gene: -
j_gene: TRBJ2-1
v_gene: TRBV19
abundance: -
CDR3nt: TGTGCCAGTAGTATATCAGGGATGTTCGATGAGCAGTTCTTC
CDR3aa: CASSISGMFDEQFF

d_gene: -
j_gene: TRBJ2-5
v_gene: TRBV28
abundance: few
CDR3nt: TGTGCCAGCAGTTTAGGGTATCCGGAGACCCAGTACTTC
CDR3aa: CASSLGYPETQYF

d_gene: TRBD2
j_gene: TRBJ2-1
v_gene: TRBV5-4
abundance: -
CDR3nt: TGTGCCAGCAGGCTTCTAGCGGGAGAAACCGATGAGCAGTTCTTC
CDR3aa: CASRLLAGETDEQFF

d_gene: -
j_gene: TRBJ1-2
v_gene: TRBV15
abundance: few
CDR3nt: TGTGCCACCAGCATTTCGGGGGGGGGCAGAAACTATGGCTACACCTTC
CDR3aa: CATSISGGGRNYGYTF

d_gene: -
j_gene: TRBJ2-7
v_gene: TRBV5-6
abundance: -
CDR3nt: TGTGCCAGCAGCTTCAGGGGACATGGCGAGCAGTACTTC
CDR3aa: CASSFRGHGEQYF

d_gene: -
j_gene: TRBJ1-3
v_gene: TRBV5-4
abundance: medium-sized
CDR3nt: TGTGCCAGCAGACCTGGAAGGACGGGAAACACCATATATTTT
CDR3aa: CASRPGRTGNTIYF

d_gene: -
j_gene: TRBJ1-1
v_gene: TRBV16
abundance: -
CDR3nt: TGTGCCAGCACCCGGACTGGAAGGAACACTGAAGCTTTCTTT
CDR3aa: CASTRTGRNTEAFF

d_gene: TRBD2
j_gene: TRBJ2-1
v_gene: TRBV5-4
abundance: -
CDR3nt: TGTGCCAGCAGCATGGGGGGTAGCGGGGCTGGGGTGTTCTTC
CDR3aa: CASSMGGSGAGVFF

d_gene: -
j_gene: TRBJ1-2
v_gene: TRBV4-1
abundance: -
CDR3nt: TGCGCCAGCAGCCAAGGGGTGTTAGAGGGCTATGGCTACACCTTC
CDR3aa: CASSQGVLEGYGYTF

d_gene: -
j_gene: TRBJ2-6
v_gene: TRBV10-1
abundance: -
CDR3nt: TGCGCCACCCGGCACGGGGCCAACGTCCTGACTTTC
CDR3aa: CATRHGANVLTF

d_gene: TRBD1
j_gene: TRBJ2-3
v_gene: TRBV2
abundance: -
CDR3nt: TGTGCCAGCAGTCCCGGGACAGCTAGCACAGATACGCAGTATTTT
CDR3aa: CASSPGTASTDTQYF

d_gene: -
j_gene: TRBJ1-5
v_gene: TRBV2
abundance: few
CDR3nt: TGTGCCAGCAGTGTTAGGCAGGGCAAGCAGCCCCAGCATTTT
CDR3aa: CASSVRQGKQPQHF

d_gene: TRBD1
j_gene: TRBJ2-3
v_gene: TRBV11-3
abundance: once
CDR3nt: TGTGCCAGCAGCCGGGGACAGAAGGGCACAGATACGCAGTATTTT
CDR3aa: CASSRGQKGTDTQYF

d_gene: -
j_gene: TRBJ2-4
v_gene: TRBV5-4
abundance: once
CDR3nt: TGTGCCAGCAGCTACCCAGGGAAGGGTCAAAACATTCAGTACTTC
CDR3aa: CASSYPGKGQNIQYF

d_gene: -
j_gene: TRBJ2-1
v_gene: TRBV5-4
abundance: -
CDR3nt: TGTGCCAGCAGTCTCACCAAAATTTACAATGAGCAGTTCTTC
CDR3aa: CASSLTKIYNEQFF

d_gene: -
j_gene: TRBJ1-3
v_gene: TRBV5-6
abundance: few
CDR3nt: TGTGCCAGCAGCCTTGGGCTGACAGCTACCCGAAACACCATATATTTT
CDR3aa: CASSLGLTATRNTIYF

d_gene: -
j_gene: TRBJ2-5
v_gene: TRBV7-9
abundance: -
CDR3nt: TGTGCCAGCAGCTTAGGACTTACGGCGGAGACACAAGAGACCCAGTACTTC
CDR3aa: CASSLGLTAETQETQYF

d_gene: TRBD2
j_gene: TRBJ2-2
v_gene: TRBV7-2
abundance: -
CDR3nt: TGTGCCAGCAGCTTAGGACTAGCGGGAGGAATGAACACCGGGGAGCTGTTTTTT
CDR3aa: CASSLGLAGGMNTGELFF